This T cell receptor beta chain was identified in a study of regulatory T cells in long-lasting Graves disease. Turning to the study itself: Persistence in Graves' disease required over 5 years of antithyroid drugs plus positive TSH receptor antibodies. Findings and limits, study-wide: Authors noted too few samples as a limitation.

The time point: persistent/refractory GD, antithyroid drugs over 5 years with positive TRAb. Following extraction of RNA from PBMCs, that RNA was used to make the TCR library. This clonotype has a handful of counts. What it binds is not known. iRepertoire HTBI primers and Arm-PCR of CDR3 regions built TCR beta libraries. MiXCR was run by TCRdb on the multiplex PCR reads, yielding one entry per CDR3 protein. The profile shows roughly 500,000 distinct CDR3 sequences, around a fifth of them singletons. CDR3 size: 18 residues. CDR1 is DFQATT, CDR2 SNEGSKA, per germline (reference sequence). With V trimmed by 0 bases and J by 3 bases, 16 bases remained unmatched.

This chain uses TRBV20-1 with TRBJ1-2; 7 positions match TRBD1. The sample was peripheral blood mononuclear cells (PBMCs), taken when the disease was refractory, from a patient treated with antithyroid drugs. The TCR sequence derives from a female donor with Graves disease. CDR3 sequence: CSARDSYRGIVWDYGYTF. DNA of the CDR3: TGCAGTGCTAGAGATAGTTACAGGGGAATTGTCTGGGACTATGGCTACACCTTC.